These 30 T cell receptor beta chains originate from one sample sequenced in a study of metastatic and nonmetastatic thyroid tumors. Prior to thyroid surgery, none of the patients had received any treatment. MiXCR re-clonotyped the PCR reads for TCRdb. Here the sample spans 50,000 or so clones, 17% being singletons. Input material: blood. The receptor source for this set is a female donor with papillary thyroid cancer or a benign thyroid nodule (not recorded which). Some clones in this sample may be carry-over from other donors' samples.

A remark on this clone: A junction boundary mismatches the germline segment, possibly from a read error. The CDR3 DNA follows: TGTGCCACCAGTGATTTCGGGTGCGAGAGCAGTCAGCCCCAGCATTTT. Residues: CATSDFGCESSQPQHF. The chain carries TRBV24-1 and TRBJ1-5, with D unresolved. The CDR3 spans 16 residues. The V gene's germline CDR1 is KGHDR and CDR2 SFDVKD.

This clone was picked up many times. The chain links TRBV28 to TRBJ2-4; tentatively, D is TRBD1 (6 bases). CDR3 length equals 15 residues. V lost 4 bases, J lost 0 bases, and 10 bases lay in between. The germline gives CDR1 MDHEN, CDR2 SYDVKM. The CDR3 loop reads CASSYGTLAKNIQYF. In nucleotides, the CDR3 is TGTGCCAGCAGTTACGGGACATTAGCCAAAAACATTCAGTACTTC.

This clone occurred once. The junction differs from germline at one of its ends, possibly a read error. V is TRBV11-2 and J is TRBJ2-1; no reliable D call. The CDR3 runs 15 residues. From germline, CDR1 is SGHAT and CDR2 FQNNGV. CDR3 sequence: CTSSLYSGRRNEQFF. CDR3 nucleotide sequence: TGTACCAGCAGCTTATATTCCGGTAGGCGGAATGAGCAGTTCTTC.

This clone has ten or more counts. A much larger clone is a single base away; this may be a read error. Other DNA sequences in this specimen translate into the identical CDR3. This chain joins TRBV12-3 or TRBV12-4 and TRBJ1-4; D unclear. CDR3 length: 15 residues. Trimming took off 1 base at V and 8 bases at J, with 14 bases between the two ends. The CDR3 DNA is TGTGCCAGCAGTTTAGGTTCAGGCTTCGGGGAAAAACTGTTTTTT. It encodes CASSLGSGFGEKLFF.

CDR3 loop: CSDALAGIYNEQFF. DNA for the CDR3: TGCAGTGATGCCCTAGCGGGGATCTACAATGAGCAGTTCTTC. This chain connects TRBV20-1 to TRBJ2-1; 9 bases map to TRBD2. The CDR3 contains 14 residues. J was trimmed by 3 bases and V by 7 bases; bases with no gene match: 7. Germline V gives CDR1 DFQATT, CDR2 SNEGSKA (reference sequence).

This clone appeared many times. CDR3: CAMGGTSGNIQYF. For the CDR3, the DNA is TGTGCCATGGGGGGGACTAGCGGAAACATTCAGTACTTC. This chain links TRBV28 with TRBJ2-4, with 11 nucleotides matching TRBD2. Germline assignment: CDR1 MDHEN and CDR2 SYDVKM. V dropped 10 bases and J dropped 6; count of bases not matched to a gene: 5. There are 13 residues in the CDR3.

The table lists this clone with many counts. The rearrangement uses TRBV6-1 and TRBJ1-2, with 7 bases that match TRBD1. With 10 bases clipped from V and 4 bases from J, the junction kept 15 bases outside the gene matches. From germline, CDR1 is MNHNS and CDR2 SASEGT. The CDR3 runs to 15 residues. This CDR3 is CATTEGAGGIYGYTF. DNA for the CDR3: TGTGCCACCACCGAGGGGGCAGGGGGGATCTATGGCTACACCTTC.

This chain connects TRBV20-1 to TRBJ1-2, with D unresolved. The V and J ends lost 5 bases and 1 base respectively, with 8 bases between them. CDR3 length equals 12 residues. Looked up from germline, CDR1 is DFQATT and CDR2 is SNEGSKA (reference sequence). The CDR3 region is CSADGVNYGYTF. CDR3 nucleotide sequence: TGCAGTGCTGACGGGGTTAACTATGGCTACACCTTC.

This chain links TRBV7-9 with TRBJ2-2; D is unclear. Per germline, CDR1 SEHNR and CDR2 FQNEAQ (reference sequence). Trimming stripped 0 bases from V and 3 bases from J, with 5 bases between. This CDR3 region has 14 residues. CDR3 DNA sequence: TGTGCCAGCAGCTTAGCAGGGTACACCGGGGAGCTGTTTTTT. Its protein is CASSLAGYTGELFF.

This clone has at least ten counts. V and J are TRBV11-3 and TRBJ2-2; 10 bases are shared with TRBD2. J lost 4 bases, V lost 1 base, and 9 bases had no gene match. The CDR3 runs to 18 residues. Germline CDR1 reads SGHNT; CDR2 reads YENEEA. CDR3: CASSLVASGRVGTGELFF. The CDR3 DNA sequence: TGTGCCAGCAGCTTAGTGGCTAGCGGGAGAGTGGGCACCGGGGAGCTGTTTTTT. Complete variable domain (other parts from reference TRBV11-3 and TRBJ2-2): EAGVVQSPRYKIIEKKQPVAFWCNPISGHNTLYWYLQNLGQGPELLIRYENEEAVDDSQLPKDRFSAERLKGVDSTLKIQPAELGDSAVYLCASSLVASGRVGTGELFFGEGSRLTVL.

The chain couples TRBV6-6 to TRBJ2-2, with a possible D match to TRBD2 (5 bases). The CDR3 spans 15 residues. Per the germline V gene, CDR1 is MNHNY and CDR2 is SVGAGI (reference sequence). Between the trimmed V and J ends, which lost 0 bases and 6 bases, there was a span of 11 bases. This CDR3 reads CASSYSIARAGELFF. CDR3 coding DNA: TGTGCCAGCAGTTACTCGATAGCGCGAGCCGGGGAGCTGTTTTTT.

This clone showed up many times. CDR3 protein: CASSRTGGAGLAGLSSYEQYF. For the CDR3, the DNA is TGTGCCAGCAGCCGGACAGGGGGCGCCGGACTAGCGGGATTAAGCTCCTACGAGCAGTACTTC. V is TRBV13 and J is TRBJ2-7, with a possible D match to TRBD2 (12 bases). The CDR3 contains 21 residues. CDR1 is PRHDT, CDR2 FYEKMQ, per germline (reference sequence). V was shortened by 5 bases and J by 0 bases, with 32 bases between the two germline ends.

This clone was observed at least ten times. V is TRBV7-8 and J is TRBJ2-3; D is unclear. This CDR3 spans 13 amino acids. Per the germline V gene, CDR1 is SGHVS and CDR2 is FQNEAQ. Trimming pared 3 bases from V and 4 bases from J, leaving 8 bases between. The CDR3 loop reads CASSLRRPDTQYF. The CDR3 DNA reads TGTGCCAGCAGCTTGCGTCGGCCAGATACGCAGTATTTT.

This clone was seen only a few times. The chain is built from TRBV12-3 or TRBV12-4 and TRBJ2-7; the D gene is possibly TRBD1 (6 bases). The CDR3 contains 14 residues. The V end was cut by 10 bases, the J end by 7 bases, with 23 bases between. CDR3 sequence reads: CAISQQLSRGEQYF. CDR3 DNA sequence: TGTGCCATCAGCCAACAGCTCTCCAGGGGTGAGCAGTACTTC.

This clone was seen a few times. This could be a read error, since a much larger clone is one nucleotide away. V is TRBV2 and J is TRBJ2-5; D gene unclear. Trimming took 10 bases from V and 4 from J, leaving 10 bases between them. The CDR3 runs to 11 residues. The V gene's germline CDR1 is SNHLY and CDR2 FYNNEI. The CDR3 spells CAIGFGETQYF. The CDR3 bases are TGTGCCATCGGTTTTGGAGAGACCCAGTACTTC.

This clone appeared a few times. The gene calls are TRBV6-1 and TRBJ1-5; TRBD1 aligns across 9 bases. The CDR3 totals 15 residues. Looked up from germline, CDR1 is MNHNS and CDR2 is SASEGT. Unmatched junction bases numbered 13, after V lost 5 bases and J lost 11 bases. DNA of the CDR3: TGTGCCAGCAGTAAACCCACAGGGGGCAATCGGACCCAGCATTTT. Amino acids: CASSKPTGGNRTQHF.

The chain recombines TRBV7-6 with TRBJ2-2, with 7 positions matching TRBD2. The CDR3 covers 16 residues. Germline loops: CDR1 SGHVS, CDR2 FNYEAQ. Trimming at V came to 4 bases and at J to 6 bases, leaving 11 bases not matched to a gene. The CDR3 DNA is TGTGCCAGCAGCTCGATAGGGAGGGGTTTCGCCGGGGAGCTGTTTTTT. Encoded protein: CASSSIGRGFAGELFF.

This clone came up many times. The chain carries TRBV13 and TRBJ2-2; D not certain. With 5 bases removed from V and 5 bases from J, the gap between germline ends came to 9 bases. Germline V gene lookup returns CDR1 PRHDT and CDR2 FYEKMQ (reference sequence). The CDR3 extends over 13 amino acids. This CDR3 is CASSPHRTGELFF. CDR3 bases: TGTGCCAGCAGCCCTCATAGGACCGGGGAGCTGTTTTTT.

This clone was seen a single time. The gene calls are TRBV11-2 and TRBJ2-5, with D possibly called TRBD1 or TRBD2 (5 bases each). In germline, CDR1 is SGHAT, CDR2 FQNNGV. The CDR3 is 18 amino acids. V was shortened by 2 bases and J by 5 bases, with 24 bases between the two germline ends. CDR3 coding DNA: TGTGCCAGCAGCTTAACCGGGTTGGGACGTCCGGAAATTGAGACCCAGTACTTC. This translates into CASSLTGLGRPEIETQYF.

By share, this clone counts as medium-sized (0.01 to 0.1%). The J gene is TRBJ2-5, the V gene TRBV6-5; TRBD1 agrees at 9 bases. The junction had 10 bases not matched to a gene; V was cut back by 0 bases and J by 5 bases. Per germline, CDR1 MNHEY and CDR2 SVGAGI. The CDR3 has 17 amino acids. The CDR3 DNA sequence: TGTGCCAGCAGTTACTCGGCTTCACAGGGGGCGGAGGAGACCCAGTACTTC. The encoded protein is CASSYSASQGAEETQYF.

This clone was recorded many times. The CDR3 DNA follows: TGTGCCAGCAGTCCACCTGCGGGGACCTGGGGGTGGCCCCAGCATTTT. Its protein is CASSPPAGTWGWPQHF. This chain uses TRBV28 with TRBJ1-5, with D maybe TRBD1 (5 bases). The CDR3 consists of 16 residues. Per the germline V gene, CDR1 is MDHEN and CDR2 is SYDVKM. Trimming left V 5 bases short and J 9 bases short, with 23 bases between. The full variable domain, rest sourced from reference TRBV28 and TRBJ1-5, is DVKVTQSSRYLVKRTGEKVFLECVQDMDHENMFWYRQDPGLGLRLIYFSYDVKMKEKGDIPEGYSVSREKKERFSLILESASTNQTSMYLCASSPPAGTWGWPQHFGDGTRLSIL.

The sample holds many counts of this clone. CDR3 coding DNA: TGCAGCGTTCGCGGGAGGACCACAGATACGCAGTATTTT. This gives the protein CSVRGRTTDTQYF. The genes are TRBV29-1 and TRBJ2-3, with TRBD2 identical over 8 bases. The germline CDR1 and CDR2 sequences are SQVTM and ANQGSEA. V dropped 5 bases and J dropped 2; count of bases not matched to a gene: 3. The length of the CDR3 is 13 residues.

The chain combines TRBV9 with TRBJ1-1; D might be TRBD1 (5 bases). The V end was cut by 4 bases, the J end by 7 bases, with 11 bases between. Germline V gene data show CDR1 as SGDLS and CDR2 as YYNGEE. CDR3 size: 12 residues. The CDR3 is CASSSTGGEAFF. In DNA, the CDR3 is TGTGCCAGCAGCTCAACGGGGGGTGAAGCTTTCTTT.

At least ten counts were recorded for this clone. This chain joins TRBV12-3 or TRBV12-4 and TRBJ2-7; the match to TRBD2 covers 11 bases. The CDR3 loop spans 15 amino acids. With 6 bases clipped from V and 3 bases from J, the junction kept 7 bases outside the gene matches. CDR3 sequence: CASRTGTSGLYEQYF. In nucleotides, the CDR3 is TGTGCCAGCAGGACCGGGACTAGCGGACTCTACGAGCAGTACTTC.

The chain combines TRBV2 with TRBJ1-1, with D unresolved. Germline V lookup: CDR1 SNHLY, CDR2 FYNNEI. Trimming removed 0 bases from V and 0 bases from J, with 8 bases in between. The CDR3 runs to 15 residues. The CDR3 sequence: CASSEAHGVNTEAFF. The CDR3 DNA follows: TGTGCCAGCAGTGAAGCTCATGGTGTGAACACTGAAGCTTTCTTT.

This clone was counted only a few times. One end of the junction is discordant with germline, which a read error may explain. The sample contains more than one DNA sequence encoding this CDR3. This sequence joins TRBV2 and TRBJ2-5; 8 nucleotides agree with TRBD1. Germline V lookup: CDR1 SNHLY, CDR2 FYNNEI. This CDR3 contains 15 residues. The CDR3 loop is CATQPGQGTEETQYF. For the CDR3, the DNA is TGTGCCACCCAGCCCGGACAGGGAACAGAAGAGACACAGTACTTC.

This clone appeared once. The chain combines TRBV5-1 with TRBJ2-7; TRBD1 aligns across 7 bases. CDR3 length: 14 residues. The germline V gene encodes CDR1 SGHRS and CDR2 YFSETQ. Trimming at V came to 0 bases and at J to 2 bases, leaving 2 bases not matched to a gene. The CDR3 spells CASSLVGTAYEQYF. The CDR3 DNA follows: TGCGCCAGCAGCTTGGTGGGGACAGCCTACGAGCAGTACTTC.

This clone was detected ten times or more. This may be a read error, as it is one base from a much larger clone. The V call is TRBV25-1, the J call TRBJ1-4, with D unresolved. This CDR3 comprises 13 residues. Germline CDR1 MGHDK, CDR2 SYGVNS. The CDR3, as DNA: TGTGCCAGCAGTGAATTTAGAAATGAAAAACTGTCTTTT. This sequence encodes CASSEFRNEKLSF. Based on the CDR3 plus reference TRBV25-1 and TRBJ1-4, the full variable domain is EADIYQTPRYLVIGTGKKITLECSQTMGHDKMYWYQQDPGMELHLIHYSYGVNSTEKGDLSSESTVSRIRTEHFPLTLESARPSHTSQYLCASSEFRNEKLSFGSGTQLSVL.

As for this clone: The conserved final phenylalanine or tryptophan is absent from the CDR3, which likely points to a read error. The chain is built from TRBV18 and TRBJ2-1; no clear D gene. The V gene's germline CDR1 is KGHSH and CDR2 LQKENI. Trimming removed 2 bases from V and 10 bases from J, with 12 bases in between. The CDR3 totals 13 residues. The CDR3 sequence: CASSPGVIGEQFL. In DNA, the CDR3 is TGTGCCAGCTCACCAGGCGTGATCGGGGAGCAGTTCCTC.

This clone was counted ten times or more. The chain is built from TRBV28 and TRBJ2-1; tentatively, D is TRBD1 (5 bases). Trimming took off 5 bases at V and 5 bases at J, with 22 bases between the two ends. Germline CDR1 MDHEN, CDR2 SYDVKM. This CDR3 contains 17 residues. The CDR3 DNA reads TGTGCCAGCAGTCCCCCCCGGACAATTTTTTGGGACAATGAGCAGTTCTTC. Translated, it gives CASSPPRTIFWDNEQFF.